The 21 T cell receptor beta chains presented below share a single source sample, sequenced in a study of cytomegalovirus exposure and HLA in healthy donors. It was with 60 Vbeta and 13 Jbeta primers that the PCR ran. The data were produced by immunoSEQ multiplex PCR, yet TCRdb's version contains in-frame clones alone and is incomplete. Of around 94,000 clones in the sample, more than 60% were seen once. The sample taken for sequencing was PBMCs. These TCRs come from a man aged 25-45 years in good health and CMV-seronegative.

This chain uses TRBV5-4 with TRBJ1-1; D remains ambiguous. This CDR3 comprises 15 residues. V was cut by 4 bases and J by 0 bases, with 13 bases left in between. Germline V gene sequence: CDR1 SGHNT, CDR2 YYREEE (reference sequence). The CDR3 spells CASSPPGALNTEAFF. The CDR3 nucleotides are TGTGCCAGCAGCCCACCGGGAGCTCTGAACACTGAAGCTTTCTTT.

The chain has TRBV19 and TRBJ1-2; D not certain. Trimming pared 3 bases from V and 14 bases from J, leaving 13 bases between. CDR1 is LNHDA and CDR2 is SQIVND in the germline V gene (reference sequence). This CDR3 spans 11 amino acids. This CDR3 reads CASSMTSAPTF. In nucleotides, the CDR3 is TGTGCCAGTAGTATGACTTCTGCTCCAACCTTC.

This sequence joins TRBV7-3 and TRBJ2-5; 7 bases map to TRBD1. Germline values: CDR1 SGHTA, CDR2 FQGTGA. This CDR3 has 16 amino acids. The junction had 14 bases not matched to a gene; V was cut back by 5 bases and J by 5 bases. CDR3 nucleotides: TGTGCCAGCAGCCCCTTTGGACAGGCCCTAAGGGAGACCCAGTACTTC. This sequence encodes CASSPFGQALRETQYF.

This sequence joins TRBV4-1 and TRBJ1-4; D might be TRBD1 (6 bases). Germline V gene data show CDR1 as MGHRA and CDR2 as YSYEKL. The CDR3 has 18 amino acids. Trimming took off 1 base at V and 4 bases at J, with 19 bases between the two ends. The CDR3 sequence: CASSQVGLTRTVNEKLFF. CDR3 bases: TGCGCCAGCAGCCAAGTGGGGCTTACCAGGACAGTTAATGAAAAACTGTTTTTT.

This chain joins TRBV2 and TRBJ1-2; tentative D call: TRBD1 (6 bases). The CDR3 spans 13 residues. Germline V gene data show CDR1 as SNHLY and CDR2 as FYNNEI. Trimming cost V 10 bases and J 4 bases, with 16 bases left between them. The CDR3 DNA follows: TGTGCCATCGCCGGTGGGGGCTTCTATGGCTACACCTTC. Encoded protein: CAIAGGGFYGYTF. Full variable domain (rest looked up from reference TRBV2 and TRBJ1-2): EPEVTQTPSHQVTQMGQEVILRCVPISNHLYFYWYRQILGQKVEFLVSFYNNEISEKSEIFDDQFSVERPDGSNFTLKIRSTKLEDSAMYFCAIAGGGFYGYTFGSGTRLTVV.

The chain combines TRBV9 with TRBJ2-3; D ambiguous. Trimming stripped 5 bases from V and 8 bases from J, with 6 bases between. The CDR3 loop spans 10 amino acids. Germline V gene sequence: CDR1 SGDLS, CDR2 YYNGEE. CDR3: CASSGVTQYF. The CDR3 DNA is TGTGCCAGCAGTGGAGTTACGCAGTATTTT.

This clone was observed a single time. V gene TRBV11-3 combines with J gene TRBJ1-6; no firm D call. Germline V CDR1 and CDR2: SGHNT, YENEEA. V was clipped by 0 bases and J by 9 bases, with 6 bases between them. The CDR3 spans 13 residues. The CDR3 is CASSLESVSPLHF. The CDR3 DNA sequence: TGTGCCAGCAGCTTAGAGTCGGTTTCACCCCTCCACTTT.

The CDR3 protein is CASSLPGTSGSYEQYF. CDR3 DNA: TGCGCCAGCAGCCTCCCCGGGACTAGCGGCTCCTACGAGCAGTACTTC. The chain has TRBV4-1 and TRBJ2-7, with 11 bases matching TRBD2. Looked up from germline, CDR1 is MGHRA and CDR2 is YSYEKL. The CDR3 has 16 amino acids. V trimming: 4 bases; J trimming: 0 bases; junction bases outside the gene matches: 5.

The genes are TRBV10-1 and TRBJ2-3; possibly TRBD1 for D (6 bases). Germline loops: CDR1 WNHNN, CDR2 SYGVQD (reference sequence). This CDR3 comprises 15 residues. Between the trimmed V and J ends, which lost 1 base and 0 bases, there was a span of 8 bases. CDR3 protein: CASSEFQGSTDTQYF. As DNA, the CDR3 is TGCGCCAGCAGTGAGTTCCAGGGGAGCACAGATACGCAGTATTTT.

This clone was counted a single time. V is TRBV15 and J is TRBJ2-2; no firm D call. The CDR3 is made up of 12 amino acids. The germline CDR1 and CDR2 sequences are LNHNV and YYDKDF (reference sequence). Trimming left V 6 bases short and J 4 bases short, with 6 bases between. The chain's CDR3 is CATSGLTGELFF. For the CDR3, the DNA is TGTGCCACCAGTGGGCTCACCGGGGAGCTGTTTTTT.

The chain has TRBV10-3 and TRBJ2-7; TRBD2 might be the D (5 bases). The germline V and J ends were trimmed by 2 bases and 4 bases, with 21 bases remaining between them. CDR3 length equals 17 residues. Germline CDR1 reads ENHRY; CDR2 reads SYGVKD. CDR3 protein: CAISEVLSAKFGYEQYF. CDR3 DNA: TGTGCCATCAGTGAGGTACTTAGCGCCAAGTTCGGATACGAGCAGTACTTC.

V usage is TRBV5-4 and J usage is TRBJ1-2; a weak D match, TRBD1 (5 bases). Deletions cut 0 bases from V and 0 bases from J, with 15 bases between. Germline V CDR1 and CDR2: SGHNT, YYREEE (reference sequence). CDR3 length: 17 residues. As DNA, the CDR3 is TGTGCCAGCAGCTTGGCCGGAGGGACGGCCGCTAACTATGGCTACACCTTC. Translation: CASSLAGGTAANYGYTF.

The rearrangement uses TRBV19 and TRBJ1-1, with 7 bases aligning to TRBD1. The CDR3 length is 13 residues. V lost 5 bases, J lost 0 bases, and 0 bases stayed unmatched. Germline CDR1 reads LNHDA; CDR2 reads SQIVND (reference sequence). The CDR3 DNA sequence: TGTGCCAGTAGTGGGACAGTGAACACTGAAGCTTTCTTT. Encoded protein: CASSGTVNTEAFF.

The rearrangement links TRBV29-1 to TRBJ2-5; TRBD2 matches at 8 bases. The CDR3 covers 13 residues. The germline V gene encodes CDR1 SQVTM and CDR2 ANQGSEA. J was trimmed by 5 bases and V by 6 bases; bases with no gene match: 8. CDR3 amino acids: CSVSTGGRETQYF. CDR3 sequence (DNA): TGCAGCGTGTCCACGGGAGGGCGGGAGACCCAGTACTTC. Based on the CDR3 plus reference TRBV29-1 and TRBJ2-5, the full variable domain is SAVISQKPSRDICQRGTSLTIQCQVDSQVTMMFWYRQQPGQSLTLIATANQGSEATYESGFVIDKFPISRPNLTFSTLTVSNMSPEDSSIYLCSVSTGGRETQYFGPGTRLLVL.

This clone was picked up a small number of times. The chain recombines TRBV6-5 with TRBJ1-1, with D tentatively TRBD1 (6 bases). Trimming cost V 2 bases and J 3 bases, with 16 bases left between them. Germline loops: CDR1 MNHEY, CDR2 SVGAGI. This CDR3 region has 16 residues. The CDR3 nucleotides read TGTGCCAGCAGTTACCGACGACAGGCGAGTTACACTGAAGCTTTCTTT. Amino acid sequence: CASSYRRQASYTEAFF.

CDR3 DNA: TGTGCCAGCAGCGCACAGGCTTTACTAGGAAACACCATATATTTT. It encodes CASSAQALLGNTIYF. The gene calls are TRBV9 and TRBJ1-3; D perhaps matches TRBD1 (5 bases). Trimming removed 3 bases from V and 4 bases from J, with 14 bases in between. Germline V CDR1 and CDR2: SGDLS, YYNGEE. The CDR3 is 15 residues long.

This clone was observed a few times. The chain joins TRBV6-5 to TRBJ1-5; tentative D call: TRBD1 (5 bases). The germline gives CDR1 MNHEY, CDR2 SVGAGI. V was pared by 5 bases and J by 6 bases, with 14 bases between. This CDR3 spans 14 amino acids. CDR3 DNA sequence: TGTGCCAGCAGTGAAGGGGAGGGAGCTCAGCCCCAGCATTTT. Protein product: CASSEGEGAQPQHF.

The CDR3 spells CASSSNTGTSGYTF. The CDR3 DNA follows: TGTGCCAGCAGCTCGAATACCGGGACTTCGGGCTACACCTTC. The V call is TRBV5-5, the J call TRBJ1-2; possible D gene TRBD1, 5 bases. V gave up 3 bases and J gave up 8 bases, with 17 bases separating them. The CDR3 is 14 amino acids. Per the germline V gene, CDR1 is SGHKS and CDR2 is YYEKEE (reference sequence).

The chain has TRBV6-1 and TRBJ1-5, with a tentative D call TRBD1 (6 bases). V was trimmed by 4 bases and J by 5 bases, leaving 9 bases between them. The CDR3 sequence is 13 residues long. Germline V gene data show CDR1 as MNHNS and CDR2 as SASEGT. CDR3 in amino acids: CASSGTDDQPQHF. The DNA for the CDR3 is TGTGCCAGCAGTGGGACAGATGATCAGCCCCAGCATTTT.

This chain links TRBV9 with TRBJ2-5, with 7 bases identical to TRBD1. Trimming cost V 0 bases and J 4 bases; bases outside gene matches: 9. Germline V gene data show CDR1 as SGDLS and CDR2 as YYNGEE. CDR3 length: 16 residues. CDR3 in amino acids: CASSVENRGGTETQYF. Here the CDR3 DNA reads TGTGCCAGCAGCGTAGAGAACAGGGGTGGGACAGAGACCCAGTACTTC.

This clone was seen a few times. The rearrangement joins TRBV5-4 to TRBJ1-2; D not certain. Germline lookup yields CDR1 SGHNT and CDR2 YYREEE (reference sequence). The CDR3 has 15 residues. V dropped 5 bases and J dropped 1 base, with 15 bases sitting between them. CDR3 in amino acids: CASRSRDARNYGYTF. CDR3 coding DNA: TGTGCCAGCAGATCCCGGGATGCCCGTAACTATGGCTACACCTTC.